The rows below give T cell receptor beta chains drawn from one sample of a study of OX40 agonist ivuxolimab in advanced cancers. The assay was immunoSEQ multiplex PCR, and TCRdb's table has in-frame clones only and misses some. This sample has 15,000 to 20,000 clones, with roughly 89% found just once. The sequencing used CD4+ or CD8+ T cells sorted from blood, collected in a trial of the OX40 agonist ivuxolimab. The receptors come from an adult with an advanced solid tumor such as melanoma, head and neck, liver or kidney cancer. Each CDR3 is given with its conserved first and last residue. The D gene is left open where the match is weak. Where a row states a size, it is once, few, many or the class of an expanded clone; other rows omit it.

V	D	size	J	DNA	CDR3
TRBV30	NA	NA	TRBJ2-3	TGTGCCTGCCAGGACACAGATACGCAGTATTTT	CACQDTDTQYF
TRBV2	NA	NA	TRBJ1-2	TGTGCCAGCAGCCGTAACAGGGATACTAACTATGGCTACACCTTC	CASSRNRDTNYGYTF
TRBV4-3	NA	once	TRBJ2-3	TGCGCCAGCAGCCAAGATCTACAGAGAACGCAGTATTTT	CASSQDLQRTQYF
TRBV7-9	NA	NA	TRBJ2-7	TGTGCCAGCAGCCAGAGTGGCAGCCGCTACGAGCAGTACTTC	CASSQSGSRYEQYF
TRBV18	NA	NA	TRBJ2-1	TGTGCCAGCTCACCACCGAGGACACCCAATGAGCAGTTCTTC	CASSPPRTPNEQFF
TRBV6-5	TRBD1	NA	TRBJ1-5	TGTGCCAGCACCGCGACAGGGGGCAATCAGCCCCAGCATTTT	CASTATGGNQPQHF
TRBV19	NA	NA	TRBJ2-5	TGTGCCAGTAGCCGGCGGGCCTCAGAAGAGACCCAGTACTTC	CASSRRASEETQYF
TRBV5-4	NA	NA	TRBJ1-2	TGTGCCAGCAGCTTGGTGGGGACTACCGGCGGATATGGCTACACCTTC	CASSLVGTTGGYGYTF
TRBV4-3	TRBD1	NA	TRBJ1-1	TGCGCCAGCAGCCAAGATAACAGGGGTGGTACTGAAGCTTTCTTT	CASSQDNRGGTEAFF
TRBV11-1	NA	NA	TRBJ2-7	TGTGCCAGCAGCCCAAGCAGGGTCAACGAGCAGTACTTC	CASSPSRVNEQYF
TRBV15	NA	NA	TRBJ2-3	TGTGCCACCAGCAGATCCTCCTTGACCCGAGATACGCAGTATTTT	CATSRSSLTRDTQYF
TRBV27	TRBD1	NA	TRBJ1-2	TGTGCCAGCAGTCTCTCAACAGGGGAAGGCTACACCTTC	CASSLSTGEGYTF
TRBV7-9	TRBD1	NA	TRBJ2-7	TGTGCCAGCAGCTCCCGGGACAGGAGTACCTACGAGCAGTACTTC	CASSSRDRSTYEQYF
TRBV9	NA	medium-sized	TRBJ2-3	TGTGCCAGCAGCGAGGGGTCCAGCACAGATACGCAGTATTTT	CASSEGSSTDTQYF
TRBV4-3	TRBD1	NA	TRBJ1-6	TGCGCCAGCAGCCCGGACAGGGCCTCTACCATTTCACCCCTCCACTTT	CASSPDRASTISPLHF
TRBV7-2	NA	NA	TRBJ1-4	TGTGCCAGCAGCTTAGACAGCACTAATGAAAAACTGTTTTTT	CASSLDSTNEKLFF
TRBV11-2	TRBD2	once	TRBJ2-5	TGTGCCAGCAGTGATAGCGGGAGTTGGGAGACCCAGTACTTC	CASSDSGSWETQYF
TRBV5-1	NA	NA	TRBJ1-1	TGCGCCAGCAGCTTGGCCGGGCAAGGCGAAGCTTTCTTT	CASSLAGQGEAFF
TRBV29-1	TRBD1	NA	TRBJ2-7	TGCAGCGTTCTTCGGGACAGCTCCTACGAGCAGTACTTC	CSVLRDSSYEQYF
TRBV9	NA	NA	TRBJ2-1	TGTGCCAGCAGCGACCGAGACGGCAATGAGCAGTTCTTC	CASSDRDGNEQFF
TRBV7-9	NA	NA	TRBJ1-1	TGTGCCAGCAGCTTAGAAGGACAGCGGGAAGCTTTCTTT	CASSLEGQREAFF
TRBV4-2	NA	NA	TRBJ1-4	TGTGCCAGCAGCCAAGATTTGGCAGGGGATAATGAAAAACTGTTTTTT	CASSQDLAGDNEKLFF
TRBV5-6	NA	NA	TRBJ2-5	TGTGCCAGCAGCTTGGGATATTTGGAAGAGACCCAGTACTTC	CASSLGYLEETQYF
TRBV7-2	NA	NA	TRBJ1-2	TGTGCCAGCAGCCCCCAGACCACCTCATATGGCTACACCTTC	CASSPQTTSYGYTF
TRBV20-1	NA	medium-sized	TRBJ2-7	TGCAGTGCCATACGCAGGGGCGAGCAGTACTTC	CSAIRRGEQYF
TRBV4-1	NA	NA	TRBJ2-3	TGCGCCAGCAGCAGGCAGGGGCTTCCCCTAGGCACAGATACGCAGTATTTT	CASSRQGLPLGTDTQYF
TRBV5-6	TRBD1	NA	TRBJ2-7	TGTGCCAGCAGCCCGGACAGGGACGAGCAGTACTTC	CASSPDRDEQYF
TRBV4-1	TRBD1	NA	TRBJ1-1	TGCGCCAGCAGCTACAACAGGGGGAACACTGAAGCTTTCTTT	CASSYNRGNTEAFF
TRBV7-3	TRBD2	once	TRBJ2-3	TGTGCCAGCAGCCCGGGGGCTAGCGGGAGATCAGGTTTCCTCTCAGATACGCAGTATTTT	CASSPGASGRSGFLSDTQYF
TRBV28	NA	NA	TRBJ1-5	TGTGCCAGCAGTTCTCCTTGGGGGGCGGTTCAGCCCCAGCATTTT	CASSSPWGAVQPQHF
TRBV6-6	NA	NA	TRBJ2-1	TGTGCCAGCTCACTAGCCGGCTCCTACAATGAGCAGTTCTTC	CASSLAGSYNEQFF
TRBV27	NA	NA	TRBJ2-7	TGTGCCAGCAGTTTATTGACCTCGGGTCCCCCCTACGAGCAGTACTTC	CASSLLTSGPPYEQYF
TRBV15	NA	NA	TRBJ2-4	TGTGCCACCAGCAGAGCCGTACAGGGGAGGAACATTCAGTACTTC	CATSRAVQGRNIQYF
TRBV7-8	NA	NA	TRBJ2-1	TGTGCCAGCAGCCCACAGGGAAGTGAGCAGTTCTTC	CASSPQGSEQFF
TRBV9	NA	NA	TRBJ2-2	TGTGCCAGCAGTCCGGGCCAGCATCAGGGGGAGCTGTTTTTT	CASSPGQHQGELFF
TRBV5-1	TRBD2	NA	TRBJ2-7	TGCGCCAGCAGCACCGAGCGGGGGGGCCGGTACGAGCAGTACTTC	CASSTERGGRYEQYF
TRBV4-3	NA	NA	TRBJ1-2	TGCGCCAGCAGCCAAGGAACGGGGTATGGCTACACCTTC	CASSQGTGYGYTF
TRBV5-6	NA	NA	TRBJ2-3	TGTGCCAGCAGCAACCGGGACAAGGCCGTCTGGAATACGCAGTATTTT	CASSNRDKAVWNTQYF
TRBV9	NA	NA	TRBJ2-7	TGTGCCAGCAGCCCGGGTGACTATTCCTACGAGCAGTACTTC	CASSPGDYSYEQYF
TRBV10-3	NA	NA	TRBJ1-1	TGTGCCATCAGACCAGGTGGGGGTGGTGAAGCTTTCTTT	CAIRPGGGGEAFF
TRBV14	NA	NA	TRBJ2-7	TGTGCCAGCAGCCTGAACGGGCCATCCTACGAGCAGTACTTC	CASSLNGPSYEQYF
TRBV11-2	TRBD2	NA	TRBJ2-7	TGTGCCAGCAGCCTAGCGGCAAACTACGAGCAGTACTTC	CASSLAANYEQYF
TRBV30	NA	NA	TRBJ2-2	TGTGCCTCCCTGTGGGGGGAGCTGTTTTTT	CASLWGELFF
TRBV14	TRBD2	NA	TRBJ2-1	TGTGCCAGCAGCCAATGGCTAGCGGGGGGCCGTTTGAGCTCCTACAATGAGCAGTTCTTC	CASSQWLAGGRLSSYNEQFF
TRBV7-6	TRBD2	NA	TRBJ2-7	TGTGCCAGCAGCCCATGGCGGGAGCTGGGCTACGAGCAGTACTTC	CASSPWRELGYEQYF
TRBV11-3	TRBD2	NA	TRBJ2-7	TGTGCCAGCAGCTTAGATCTGGGGGCTAGCGGGAGTGATGAGCAGTACTTC	CASSLDLGASGSDEQYF
TRBV4-3	TRBD1	NA	TRBJ1-3	TGCGCCAGCAGCCAAGATTCGGGCAGGGGGTCTGGAAACACCATATATTTT	CASSQDSGRGSGNTIYF
TRBV5-6	NA	NA	TRBJ2-7	TGTGCCAGCAGCTTGGAAGTGGGGGGCAGTGGAACTTTCCTTTACGAGCAGTACTTC	CASSLEVGGSGTFLYEQYF
TRBV28	TRBD2	NA	TRBJ2-1	TGTGCCAGCAGTTTAATTAGCGGGAGTTACAATGAGCAGTTCTTC	CASSLISGSYNEQFF
TRBV28	NA	NA	TRBJ1-2	TGTGCCAGCACCTCTCGTGGCGGTTACTATGGCTACACCTTC	CASTSRGGYYGYTF
TRBV7-9	NA	NA	TRBJ1-2	TGTGCCAGCAGCCCCGCTGCCGGCTATGGCTACATCTTC	CASSPAAGYGYIF
TRBV11-2	TRBD2	NA	TRBJ2-3	TGTGCCAGCAGCCCTGGGAGGGGCCAAGCTAGCACAGATACGCAGTATTTT	CASSPGRGQASTDTQYF
TRBV7-6	NA	NA	TRBJ2-1	TGTGCCAGCAGCTCCCATAATGAGCAGTTCTTC	CASSSHNEQFF
TRBV9	TRBD2	NA	TRBJ2-1	TGTGCCAGCAGCGATATAGCGGGAGCAGGCGTTGAGCAGTTCTTC	CASSDIAGAGVEQFF
TRBV7-9	TRBD1	NA	TRBJ1-5	TGTGCCAGCAGCCTGACAGGGAGCAATCAGCCCCAGCATTTT	CASSLTGSNQPQHF
TRBV18	TRBD1	NA	TRBJ2-7	TGTGCCAGCTCCCCGGGACAGGGGCATGGGGAGCAGTACTTC	CASSPGQGHGEQYF
TRBV9	NA	NA	TRBJ2-7	TGTGCCAGCAGCGTAGTGGGGGGCGAGCAGTACTTC	CASSVVGGEQYF